The rows below give T cell receptor beta chains drawn from one sample of a study of blood T cell repertoires in COVID-19. Only in-frame clones appear in the TCRdb table, and some are missing; sequencing was by immunoSEQ multiplex PCR. Counted here are 140,000 to 150,000 clones, 60% to 85% occurring once; the ten biggest clones make up over 8.5%. Input material: peripheral blood. Receptors originate from a man aged 45 to 65 with active or convalescent COVID-19. Both conserved end residues are part of each CDR3. Fields, in order: J gene, D gene, clone size, V gene, CDR3 protein, CDR3 DNA. A D gene is named only where the DNA matches it firmly. Only part of the rows carry a size: once, few, many, or a class if the clone is expanded.

J gene: TRBJ2-7; D gene: NA; clone size: NA; V gene: TRBV27; CDR3 protein: CASSLRGARYEQYF; CDR3 DNA: TGTGCCAGCAGTCTTCGGGGGGCGCGGTACGAGCAGTACTTC
J gene: TRBJ2-3; D gene: TRBD1; clone size: NA; V gene: TRBV14; CDR3 protein: CASSHRTGIRSDTQYF; CDR3 DNA: TGTGCCAGCAGCCACAGGACAGGTATTAGGTCAGATACGCAGTATTTT
J gene: TRBJ2-7; D gene: NA; clone size: NA; V gene: TRBV5-4; CDR3 protein: CASSSSREQYF; CDR3 DNA: TGTGCCAGCAGCTCGTCGAGAGAGCAGTACTTC
J gene: TRBJ2-7; D gene: NA; clone size: NA; V gene: TRBV9; CDR3 protein: CASSVGLASSYEQYF; CDR3 DNA: TGTGCCAGCAGCGTAGGGCTAGCGTCCTCCTACGAGCAGTACTTC
J gene: TRBJ1-1; D gene: NA; clone size: once; V gene: TRBV5-1; CDR3 protein: CASSFGREVEAFF; CDR3 DNA: TGCGCCAGCAGCTTTGGCAGGGAAGTTGAAGCTTTCTTT
J gene: TRBJ2-7; D gene: TRBD1; clone size: NA; V gene: TRBV27; CDR3 protein: CASSPRDRGGSYEQYF; CDR3 DNA: TGTGCCAGCAGTCCCCGGGACAGGGGGGGGTCCTACGAGCAGTACTTC
J gene: TRBJ1-1; D gene: TRBD1; clone size: few; V gene: TRBV9; CDR3 protein: CASSRRTGDTEAFF; CDR3 DNA: TGTGCCAGCAGCAGACGGACAGGGGACACTGAAGCTTTCTTT
J gene: TRBJ2-3; D gene: NA; clone size: NA; V gene: TRBV28; CDR3 protein: CATAFTSGTDTQYF; CDR3 DNA: TGTGCCACCGCCTTCACTTCGGGCACAGATACGCAGTATTTT
J gene: TRBJ2-3; D gene: TRBD2; clone size: NA; V gene: TRBV5-1; CDR3 protein: CASSFSPGLAASTDTQYF; CDR3 DNA: TGCGCCAGCAGCTTCTCGCCGGGACTAGCGGCTAGCACAGATACGCAGTATTTT
J gene: TRBJ2-3; D gene: TRBD2; clone size: NA; V gene: TRBV7-9; CDR3 protein: CASRRTSGSPDTQYF; CDR3 DNA: TGTGCCAGCAGACGGACTAGCGGGAGCCCTGATACGCAGTATTTT
J gene: TRBJ1-2; D gene: TRBD1; clone size: NA; V gene: TRBV11-2; CDR3 protein: CASRDPWTGANYGYTF; CDR3 DNA: TGTGCCAGCAGAGATCCTTGGACAGGAGCTAACTATGGCTACACCTTC
J gene: TRBJ1-1; D gene: TRBD1; clone size: NA; V gene: TRBV29-1; CDR3 protein: CSVEKGQGGAFF; CDR3 DNA: TGCAGCGTTGAAAAGGGACAGGGGGGAGCTTTCTTT
J gene: TRBJ1-1; D gene: NA; clone size: NA; V gene: TRBV9; CDR3 protein: CASSVDRVSGEAFF; CDR3 DNA: TGTGCCAGCAGCGTAGACAGGGTAAGTGGTGAAGCTTTCTTT
J gene: TRBJ1-2; D gene: NA; clone size: NA; V gene: TRBV6-2/TRBV6-3; CDR3 protein: CASSTNYGYTF; CDR3 DNA: TGTGCCAGCAGTACAAACTATGGCTACACCTTC
J gene: TRBJ2-6; D gene: NA; clone size: NA; V gene: TRBV19; CDR3 protein: CASSILRSSGANVLTF; CDR3 DNA: TGTGCCAGTAGTATTCTGAGGAGCTCTGGGGCCAACGTCCTGACTTTC
J gene: TRBJ1-2; D gene: NA; clone size: NA; V gene: TRBV3-1/TRBV3-2; CDR3 protein: CASSQVGVGGYTF; CDR3 DNA: TGTGCCAGCAGCCAAGTGGGAGTCGGGGGCTACACCTTC
J gene: TRBJ1-2; D gene: TRBD1; clone size: NA; V gene: TRBV7-9; CDR3 protein: CASSLGQINYGYTF; CDR3 DNA: TGTGCCAGCAGCCTGGGACAGATTAACTATGGCTACACCTTC
J gene: TRBJ1-2; D gene: NA; clone size: NA; V gene: TRBV28; CDR3 protein: CASSSYQGIGGYTF; CDR3 DNA: TGTGCCAGCAGTTCCTACCAGGGAATCGGTGGCTACACCTTC